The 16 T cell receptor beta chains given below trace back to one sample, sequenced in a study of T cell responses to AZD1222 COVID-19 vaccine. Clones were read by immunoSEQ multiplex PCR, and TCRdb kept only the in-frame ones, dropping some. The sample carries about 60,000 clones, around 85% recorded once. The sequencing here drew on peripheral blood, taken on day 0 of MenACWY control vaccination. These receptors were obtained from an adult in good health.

This CDR3 reads CASSVQGAGSTEAFF. The DNA for the CDR3 is TGCGCCAGCAGCGTTCAGGGGGCGGGGAGCACTGAAGCTTTCTTT. The rearrangement uses TRBV5-1 and TRBJ1-1; 8 nucleotides line up with TRBD1. V shed 4 bases, J shed 4 bases, and the junction held 9 bases outside the gene matches. CDR1 SGHRS and CDR2 YFSETQ come from the germline V gene. The CDR3 runs to 15 residues.

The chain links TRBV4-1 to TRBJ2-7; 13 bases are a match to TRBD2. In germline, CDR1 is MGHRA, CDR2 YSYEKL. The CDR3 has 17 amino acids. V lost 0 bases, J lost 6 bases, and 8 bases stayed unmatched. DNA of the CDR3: TGCGCCAGCAGCCAAGATGCGACTAGCGGGAGGCTGGGCGAGCAGTACTTC. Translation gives CASSQDATSGRLGEQYF.

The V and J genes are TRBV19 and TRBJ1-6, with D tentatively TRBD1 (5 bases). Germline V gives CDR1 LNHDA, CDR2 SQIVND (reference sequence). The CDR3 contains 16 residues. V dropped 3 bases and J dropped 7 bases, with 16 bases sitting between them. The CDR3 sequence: CASSIRGRERNSPLHF. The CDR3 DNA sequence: TGTGCCAGTAGTATCCGGGGACGAGAAAGAAATTCACCCCTCCACTTT.

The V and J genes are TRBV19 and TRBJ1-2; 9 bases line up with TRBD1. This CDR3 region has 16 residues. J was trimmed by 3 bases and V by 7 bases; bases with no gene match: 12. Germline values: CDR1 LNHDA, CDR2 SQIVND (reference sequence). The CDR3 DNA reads TGTGCCAGTACCCCTATCGACGGACAGGGGCACTATGGCTACACCTTC. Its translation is CASTPIDGQGHYGYTF. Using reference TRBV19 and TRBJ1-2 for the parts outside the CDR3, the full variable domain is DGGITQSPKYLFRKEGQNVTLSCEQNLNHDAMYWYRQDPGQGLRLIYYSQIVNDFQKGDIAEGYSVSREKKESFPLTVTSAQKNPTAFYLCASTPIDGQGHYGYTFGSGTRLTVV.

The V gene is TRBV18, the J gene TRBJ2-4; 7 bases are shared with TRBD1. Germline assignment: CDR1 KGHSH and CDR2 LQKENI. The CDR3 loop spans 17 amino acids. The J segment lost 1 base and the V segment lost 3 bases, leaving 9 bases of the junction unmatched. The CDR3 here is CASSPNDRDGAKNIQYF. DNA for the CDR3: TGTGCCAGCTCACCCAATGACAGGGATGGGGCCAAAAACATTCAGTACTTC.

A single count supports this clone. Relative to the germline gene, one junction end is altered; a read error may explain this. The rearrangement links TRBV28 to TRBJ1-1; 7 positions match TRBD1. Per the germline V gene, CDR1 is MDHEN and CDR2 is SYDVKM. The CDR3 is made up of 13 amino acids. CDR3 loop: CASEISSQGVPHF. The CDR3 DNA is TGTGCCAGCGAAATTTCTAGTCAGGGGGTCCCGCACTTT.

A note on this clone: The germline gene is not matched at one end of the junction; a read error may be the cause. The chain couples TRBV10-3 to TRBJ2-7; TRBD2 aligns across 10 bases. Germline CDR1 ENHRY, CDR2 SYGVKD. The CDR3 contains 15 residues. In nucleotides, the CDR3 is TGTGCCATCAGTGAGGACGGACTAGCGGCCGGGATACGTTATTTC. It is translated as CAISEDGLAAGIRYF.

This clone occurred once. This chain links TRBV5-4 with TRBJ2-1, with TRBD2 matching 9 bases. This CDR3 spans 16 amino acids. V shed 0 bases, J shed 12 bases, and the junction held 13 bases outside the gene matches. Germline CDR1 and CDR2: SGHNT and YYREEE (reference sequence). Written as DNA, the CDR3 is TGTGCCAGCAGCTTGGGGGGTAGCGGGAGTAGTAGCGGGCAGTTCTTC. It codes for CASSLGGSGSSSGQFF. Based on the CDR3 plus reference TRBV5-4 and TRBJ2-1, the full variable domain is ETGVTQSPTHLIKTRGQQVTLRCSSQSGHNTVSWYQQALGQGPQFIFQYYREEENGRGNFPPRFSGLQFPNYSSELNVNALELDDSALYLCASSLGGSGSSSGQFFGPGTRLTVL.

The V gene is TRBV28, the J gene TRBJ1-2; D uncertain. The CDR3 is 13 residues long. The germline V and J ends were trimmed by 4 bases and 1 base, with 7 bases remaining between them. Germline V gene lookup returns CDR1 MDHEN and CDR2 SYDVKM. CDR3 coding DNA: TGTGCCAGCAGTTCCGGAAATAACTATGGCTACACCTTC. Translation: CASSSGNNYGYTF.

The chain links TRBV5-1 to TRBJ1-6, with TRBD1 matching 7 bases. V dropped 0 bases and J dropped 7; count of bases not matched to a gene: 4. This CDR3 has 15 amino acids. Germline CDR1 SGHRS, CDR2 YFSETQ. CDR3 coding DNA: TGCGCCAGCAGCTTGGCCCAGGGGGGAAATTCACCCCTCCACTTT. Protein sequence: CASSLAQGGNSPLHF.

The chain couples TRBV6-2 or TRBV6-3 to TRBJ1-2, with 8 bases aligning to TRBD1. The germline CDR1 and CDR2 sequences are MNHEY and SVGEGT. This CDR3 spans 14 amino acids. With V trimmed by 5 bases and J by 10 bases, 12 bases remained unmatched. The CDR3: CASSRPGTGPHYTF. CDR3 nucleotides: TGTGCCAGCAGTCGGCCCGGGACAGGCCCGCACTACACCTTC.

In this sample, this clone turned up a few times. CDR3 region: CASSLAGGTNEKLFF. The CDR3 bases are TGCGCCAGCAGCTTGGCGGGGGGAACTAATGAAAAACTGTTTTTT. This chain connects TRBV5-1 to TRBJ1-4, with TRBD1 as a possible D gene (5 bases). Per germline, CDR1 SGHRS and CDR2 YFSETQ. The germline V and J ends were trimmed by 0 bases and 1 base, with 7 bases remaining between them. The CDR3 covers 15 residues.

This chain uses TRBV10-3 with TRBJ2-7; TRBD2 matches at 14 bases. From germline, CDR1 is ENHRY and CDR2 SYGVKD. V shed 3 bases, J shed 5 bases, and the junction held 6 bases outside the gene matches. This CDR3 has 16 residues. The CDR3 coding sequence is TGTGCCATCAGTGACCCAGGACTAGCGGGAGGCCACGAGCAGTACTTC. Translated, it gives CAISDPGLAGGHEQYF.

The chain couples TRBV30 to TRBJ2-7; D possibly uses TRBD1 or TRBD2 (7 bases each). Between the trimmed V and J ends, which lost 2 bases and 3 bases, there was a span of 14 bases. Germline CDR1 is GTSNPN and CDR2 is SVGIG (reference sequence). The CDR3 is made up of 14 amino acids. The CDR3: CAWSSAGDSYEQYF. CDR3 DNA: TGTGCCTGGAGTTCGGCGGGGGACAGCTACGAGCAGTACTTC.

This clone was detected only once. The CDR3 nucleotides read TGTGCCAGCAGCCAAGATTCCTACCGGAGGTATGGCTACACCTTC. It encodes CASSQDSYRRYGYTF. The chain recombines TRBV3-1 (or the pseudogene TRBV3-2) with TRBJ1-2, with unresolved D. V was shortened by 0 bases and J by 5 bases, with 13 bases between the two germline ends. This CDR3 spans 15 amino acids. CDR1 LGHDT and CDR2 YNNKEL come from the germline V gene (reference sequence).

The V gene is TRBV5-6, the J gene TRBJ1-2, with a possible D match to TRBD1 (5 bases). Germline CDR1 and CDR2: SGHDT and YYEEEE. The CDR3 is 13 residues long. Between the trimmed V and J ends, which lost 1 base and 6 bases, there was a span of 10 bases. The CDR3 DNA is TGTGCCAGCAGCTTGTACGGGGGTAATGGCTACACCTTC. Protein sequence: CASSLYGGNGYTF.